This T cell receptor beta chain comes out of a study of shared clonotypes between healthy human individuals. Overall study results and limits: Read depth was anticipated to influence clonotype sharing among donors.

As concerns this clone: As yet, its antigen is unknown.

CDR1 is WNHNN and CDR2 is SYGVQD in the germline V gene (reference sequence). V lost 3 bases and J 2 bases, leaving 20 bases between the germline ends. CDR3 length: 18 residues. Evenly divided among several immunoSEQ plates was the genomic DNA of each subset. Study processing details: Junction-only immunoSEQ sequences carried no quality scores, so filtering differed. Produced via immunoSEQ multiplex PCR; TCRdb's table is partial and in-frame only. Clone size and V and J calls were adopted from that table, with D and trimming inferred from the DNA. The sample lists roughly 2.5 million clones; around 94% were seen once. Negatively enriched CD4+ T cells were divided by CD45RA into naive and memory.

The receptor comes from a man aged 18 to 35 in good health. The source material was naive CD4+ T cells sorted from blood. Described subset: CD45RA+ positively selected. The V call is TRBV10-1, the J call TRBJ1-3; TRBD1 is a possible D gene (6 bases). CDR3 nucleotides: TGCGCCAGCAGTGAAAAAAGGTCACAGGGTGGAGCTGGAAACACCATATATTTT. Amino acid sequence: CASSEKRSQGGAGNTIYF.